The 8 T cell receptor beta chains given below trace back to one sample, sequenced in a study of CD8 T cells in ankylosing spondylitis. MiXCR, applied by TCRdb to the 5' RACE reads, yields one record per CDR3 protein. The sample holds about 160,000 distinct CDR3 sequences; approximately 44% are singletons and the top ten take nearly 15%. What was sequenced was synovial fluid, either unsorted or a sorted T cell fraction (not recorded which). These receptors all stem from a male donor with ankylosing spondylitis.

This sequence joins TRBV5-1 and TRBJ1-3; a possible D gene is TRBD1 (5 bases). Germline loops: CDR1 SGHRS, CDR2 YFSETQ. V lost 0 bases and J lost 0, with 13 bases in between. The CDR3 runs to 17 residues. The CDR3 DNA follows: TGCGCCAGCAGCTTGGCCCGGGACGGCAGCTCTGGAAACACCATATATTTT. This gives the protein CASSLARDGSSGNTIYF.

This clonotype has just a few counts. Here the CDR3 reads CASSQDLPGNQPQHF. The CDR3 bases are TGTGCCAGCAGCCAAGATCTGCCAGGGAATCAGCCCCAGCATTTT. V is TRBV3-1 and J is TRBJ1-5; TRBD1 is a possible D gene (5 bases). The CDR3 has 15 amino acids. The germline V gene has CDR1 LGHDT and CDR2 YNNKEL (reference sequence). The ends were cut back, 0 bases at V and 4 bases at J, with 10 bases in the middle.

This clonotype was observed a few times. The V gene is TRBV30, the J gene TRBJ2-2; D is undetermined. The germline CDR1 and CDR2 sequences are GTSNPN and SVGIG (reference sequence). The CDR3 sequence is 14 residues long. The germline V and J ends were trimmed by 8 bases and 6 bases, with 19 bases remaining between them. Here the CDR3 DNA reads TGTGCCCGCCGATTTACGTCAGATGCCGGGGAGCTGTTTTTT. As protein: CARRFTSDAGELFF.

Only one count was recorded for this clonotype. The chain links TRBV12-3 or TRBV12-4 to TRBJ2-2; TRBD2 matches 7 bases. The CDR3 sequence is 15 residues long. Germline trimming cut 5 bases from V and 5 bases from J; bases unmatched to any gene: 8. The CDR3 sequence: CASSNSGKHTGELFF. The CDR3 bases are TGTGCCAGCAGTAACAGCGGGAAACATACCGGGGAGCTGTTTTTT.

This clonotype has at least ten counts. DNA of the CDR3: TGTGCCAGCTCCCCGGGACAGAGCTCCTACGAGCAGTACTTC. Translated: CASSPGQSSYEQYF. The V call is TRBV9, the J call TRBJ2-7, with 7 bases lining up with TRBD1. Germline lookup yields CDR1 SGDLS and CDR2 YYNGEE. This CDR3 spans 14 amino acids. V shed 7 bases, J shed 0 bases, and the junction held 7 bases outside the gene matches.

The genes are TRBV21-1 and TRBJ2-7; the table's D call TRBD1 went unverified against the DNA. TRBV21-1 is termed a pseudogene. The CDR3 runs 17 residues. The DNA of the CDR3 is TGTGCCAGCAGCACCCTACCGGGACAGCCACGCTCCTACGAGCAGTACTTC. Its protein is CASSTLPGQPRSYEQYF.

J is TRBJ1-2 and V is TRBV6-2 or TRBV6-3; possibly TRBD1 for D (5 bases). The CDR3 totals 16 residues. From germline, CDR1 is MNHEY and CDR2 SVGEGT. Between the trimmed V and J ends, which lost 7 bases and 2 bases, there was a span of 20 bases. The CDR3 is CASTPGTSIPNYGYTF. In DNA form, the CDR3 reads TGTGCCAGCACCCCCGGGACCTCAATACCAAACTATGGCTACACCTTC.

CDR3 protein: CASSFHPRTPLHF. CDR3 nucleotide sequence: TGTGCCAGCAGTTTTCATCCTCGAACACCCCTCCACTTT. The chain couples TRBV6-5 to TRBJ1-6; D call uncertain. Germline-derived CDR1 and CDR2 are MNHEY and SVGAGI. The germline V and J ends were trimmed by 4 bases and 11 bases, with 12 bases remaining between them. CDR3 size: 13 residues.